This TCR beta chain was recovered during a study of shared clonotypes between healthy human individuals. CD45RO-negative, CCR7-selected cells formed the naive CD8 fraction, which excluded terminally differentiated effector memory CD45RA+ cells. As for this clone: An end of the junction does not agree with germline; a read error may underlie this.

Using immunoSEQ multiplex PCR, the repertoire was profiled, and TCRdb retains in-frame clones only, with some absent. The repertoire holds about 2.2 million clones, with 93% as singletons. Sequenced input: naive CD8+ T cells from PBMCs. The source of this sequence is a man in his late teens or twenties in good health. Some clones in this sample may be carry-over from other donors' samples.

The CDR3 reads CASGNRQNF. DNA for the CDR3: TGCGCCAGCGGGAATCGACAGAACTTC. The chain carries TRBV23-1 and TRBJ1-2; D may be TRBD1 (5 bases). TRBV23-1 is designated an ORF whose function remains uncertain. There are 9 residues in the CDR3.